This T cell receptor beta chain is drawn from a study of lymphopenia after photon versus proton radiotherapy (dated by TCRdb to about 2019). At the level of the whole study: Photon and proton radiation therapy were compared by the study for their immunological effects in patients with gastrointestinal tumors who developed high-grade lymphopenia. The approximately 20 patients in the cohort had gastrointestinal tumors, were treated with either photon or proton therapy, and subsequently developed lymphopenia. The study aimed to characterize how the two radiation modalities differ in their impact on the immune system. Study-wide conclusions, independent of this receptor: Once the lymphocyte count had reached its nadir, the repertoires of photon-treated patients showed oligoclonal expansion, particularly of CD8+ Temra cells, and this expansion drove the decline in diversity. The survival association was assessed only in patients who died, and better survival with proton therapy was presented by the authors as a possibility rather than a demonstrated result. Across the cohort, an inverse correlation was found between a larger post-nadir drop in TCR diversity and overall survival time among patients who died. During treatment, patients who received photon therapy lost naive T cells and TCR diversity and gained effector/memory populations, whereas patients who received proton therapy remained relatively stable.

The library was prepared using the immunoSEQ multiplex PCR assay. Deep sequencing of rearranged TCR beta loci, alongside multiparametric flow cytometry, was used to profile T cell repertoires. TCRdb stores this immuneACCESS table with in-frame sequences only. Part of the clones is absent; in the studies checked, under half of the shortfall reflects unresolved V genes, and no reason is known for the rest. The sample records about 49,000 clones, around 83% of which are singletons. The ten top clones hold over 25% of the sample. CDR1 and CDR2 are drawn from the germline V gene: SGHDT, YYEEEE. Reading from cysteine to phenylalanine, the CDR3 counts 14 amino acids. CDR3 DNA only is kept here, 42 bases in frame from base 1. Trimming takes 3 bases off V and 4 bases off J; junction bases not matched to a gene: 2. This clone was seen only once. The specificity of this receptor is unknown. It has no much larger one-base neighbor in the sample; base qualities were not kept.

The input for sequencing was peripheral blood, taken from a patient treated with photon-based radiotherapy. This chain is built from TRBV5-6 and TRBJ2-7, with TRBD1 identical over 12 junction bases. The sequence was obtained from a middle-aged man with gastric cancer. The encoded CDR3 is CASSWDRGRYEQYF. The nucleotide sequence reads as follows: TGTGCCAGCAGCTGGGACAGGGGGCGGTACGAGCAGTACTTC.